The source of this T cell receptor (beta chain) is a study of cytomegalovirus exposure and HLA in healthy donors. Germline V gives CDR1 SGHNT, CDR2 YYREEE (reference sequence). Trimming removed 4 bases from V and 5 bases from J, with 21 bases in between. CDR3 size: 16 residues. 60 Vbeta and 13 Jbeta primers were used in PCR. Assay used: immunoSEQ multiplex PCR; TCRdb lists only in-frame clones, some missing. The sample holds 150,000 to 180,000 clones, over 65% seen once. The sequence was collected from a young man in good health and CMV-seronegative. The chain employs TRBV5-4 and TRBJ1-1, with TRBD1 as a possible D gene (6 bases). Specimen: PBMCs. CDR3 sequence (DNA): TGTGCCAGCAGCCGCGGAGGCGCGGGGGCTGGGACTGAAGCTTTCTTT. It yields the protein CASSRGGAGAGTEAFF.